The 23 T cell receptor beta chains in this list originate from one sample, sequenced in a study of cytomegalovirus exposure and HLA in healthy donors (dated by TCRdb to the late 2010s). The method behind the library was the immunoSEQ multiplex PCR assay. A mixture of 60 forward primers for TCR Vbeta segments and 13 reverse primers for TCR Jbeta segments was used in the multiplex PCR. The table comes from immuneACCESS by way of TCRdb, which keeps in-frame sequences with V and J called. Part of the clones is missing from these tables; in studies checked, under half for an unresolved V gene and the rest for unknown reasons. The sample contains around 140,000 clones, roughly 80% of them found a single time. The top ten clones comprise approximately 7% of the sample. Sequenced input: PBMCs. The source of these receptors is a male donor in good health and CMV-seronegative.

The chain employs TRBV4-2 and TRBJ1-5; 10 nucleotides agree with TRBD1. Losses at the gene ends were 4 bases for V and 0 bases for J; bases not matched to a gene: 12. Germline assignment: CDR1 LGHNA and CDR2 YNFKEQ. The CDR3 totals 19 residues. CDR3 in amino acids: CASSPRRDRGGYSNQPQHF. CDR3 in DNA: TGTGCCAGCAGCCCCAGGCGGGACAGGGGTGGCTATAGCAATCAGCCCCAGCATTTT.

The chain has TRBV7-9 and TRBJ2-3, with TRBD2 as a possible D gene (5 bases). The CDR3 sequence is 14 residues long. V was pared by 5 bases and J by 5 bases, with 14 bases between. Germline CDR1 is SEHNR and CDR2 is FQNEAQ (reference sequence). Here the CDR3 reads CASSPPPGKDTQYF. Written as DNA, the CDR3 is TGTGCCAGCAGCCCCCCCCCGGGGAAAGATACGCAGTATTTT.

This clone was detected a few times. The chain links TRBV5-1 to TRBJ2-3; TRBD2 might be the D (5 bases). The V gene lost 0 bases and the J gene lost 4 bases, with 9 bases spanning the gap. The CDR3 covers 14 residues. From germline, CDR1 is SGHRS and CDR2 YFSETQ. The CDR3 loop is CASSLEPGSDTQYF. In DNA form, the CDR3 reads TGCGCCAGCAGCTTGGAACCGGGGTCAGATACGCAGTATTTT.

The chain recombines TRBV11-2 with TRBJ2-3; D is ambiguous. The germline V gene has CDR1 SGHAT and CDR2 FQNNGV. The CDR3 loop spans 16 amino acids. V lost 5 bases and J lost 2, with 17 bases in between. The CDR3 is CASSPSVDFYTDTQYF. Here the CDR3 DNA reads TGTGCCAGCAGCCCCAGCGTAGACTTTTACACAGATACGCAGTATTTT. The variable domain in full, with the rest retrieved from reference TRBV11-2 and TRBJ2-3, is EAGVAQSPRYKIIEKRQSVAFWCNPISGHATLYWYQQILGQGPKLLIQFQNNGVVDDSQLPKDRFSAERLKGVDSTLKIQPAKLEDSAVYLCASSPSVDFYTDTQYFGPGTRLTVL.

The chain is built from TRBV7-6 and TRBJ1-5; tentative D call: TRBD1 (5 bases). The V and J ends lost 5 bases and 2 bases respectively, with 19 bases between them. The CDR3 extends over 17 amino acids. Per germline, CDR1 SGHVS and CDR2 FNYEAQ. CDR3 region: CASSPEPGGRRNQPQHF. Here the CDR3 DNA reads TGTGCCAGCAGCCCCGAACCGGGGGGGAGGCGCAATCAGCCCCAGCATTTT.

The V and J genes are TRBV10-3 and TRBJ1-6; 7 nucleotides line up with TRBD1. V was clipped by 2 bases and J by 6 bases; unmatched bases: 10. Germline lookup yields CDR1 ENHRY and CDR2 SYGVKD. The CDR3 consists of 17 residues. The CDR3 DNA is TGTGCCATCAGTGAGGCTGGGACAGAGTGGCGTAATTCACCCCTCCACTTT. As protein: CAISEAGTEWRNSPLHF.

This sequence joins TRBV5-4 and TRBJ2-1; D remains unclear. The germline V and J ends were trimmed by 1 base and 4 bases, with 6 bases remaining between them. Germline values: CDR1 SGHNT, CDR2 YYREEE (reference sequence). The CDR3 length is 13 residues. CDR3 in amino acids: CASSLPRYNEQFF. The DNA for the CDR3 is TGTGCCAGCAGCTTGCCCAGGTACAATGAGCAGTTCTTC.

This clone was found a few times. The chain employs TRBV7-9 and TRBJ1-3; 7 nucleotides line up with TRBD1. Per the germline V gene, CDR1 is SEHNR and CDR2 is FQNEAQ (reference sequence). The CDR3 loop spans 17 amino acids. With 3 bases clipped from V and 0 bases from J, the junction kept 8 bases outside the gene matches. DNA for the CDR3: TGTGCCAGCAGCTTGAACAGGGGAGTCTTCTCTGGAAACACCATATATTTT. This sequence encodes CASSLNRGVFSGNTIYF. The variable domain in full, completed from reference TRBV7-9 and TRBJ1-3, reads DTGVSQNPRHKITKRGQNVTFRCDPISEHNRLYWYRQTLGQGPEFLTYFQNEAQLEKSRLLSDRFSAERPKGSFSTLEIQRTEQGDSAMYLCASSLNRGVFSGNTIYFGEGSWLTVV.

The CDR3 sequence is CASSVVVSGNNEQFF. DNA for the CDR3: TGTGCCAGCAGCGTAGTGGTTAGCGGGAATAATGAGCAGTTCTTC. The rearrangement links TRBV9 to TRBJ2-1; TRBD2 matches 8 bases. V shed 0 bases and J 7 bases; nucleotides not matched to a gene: 6. Per germline, CDR1 SGDLS and CDR2 YYNGEE. This CDR3 region has 15 residues.

The chain's CDR3 is CASSTAASGGLMSTGELFF. DNA for the CDR3: TGCGCCAGCAGCACGGCGGCTAGCGGGGGGTTAATGAGCACCGGGGAGCTGTTTTTT. The chain has TRBV5-1 and TRBJ2-2; 11 nucleotides agree with TRBD2. Germline CDR1 reads SGHRS; CDR2 reads YFSETQ. The V and J ends lost 4 bases and 4 bases, in that order; junction bases with no gene match: 15. This CDR3 region has 19 residues.

V is TRBV7-2 and J is TRBJ2-2; D is possibly TRBD2 (6 bases). Germline values: CDR1 SGHTA, CDR2 FQGNSA. The CDR3 is 14 residues long. V was clipped by 6 bases and J by 5 bases, with 13 bases between them. Here the CDR3 reads CASRPSGPTGELFF. DNA for the CDR3: TGTGCCAGCAGACCGAGCGGGCCTACCGGGGAGCTGTTTTTT.

In this sample, this clone turned up a few times. The gene calls are TRBV10-3 and TRBJ2-7, with a weak D call TRBD2 (5 bases). V was pared by 3 bases and J by 7 bases, with 13 bases between. CDR3 length: 13 residues. Germline CDR1 reads ENHRY; CDR2 reads SYGVKD. The CDR3 nucleotides read TGTGCCATCAGTGAACTACAGCGGAATGAGCAGTACTTC. It codes for CAISELQRNEQYF.

This chain connects TRBV5-5 to TRBJ2-7; the D gene is possibly TRBD2 (5 bases). Germline values: CDR1 SGHKS, CDR2 YYEKEE (reference sequence). Trimming took 10 bases from V and 0 from J, leaving 23 bases between them. CDR3 length: 16 amino acids. Here the CDR3 DNA reads TGTGCCCCCGCTCCCCCGAACCGGAGGTCCTCCTACGAGCAGTACTTC. It yields the protein CAPAPPNRRSSYEQYF.

This clone was recorded once. The chain uses TRBV30 and TRBJ2-3; the D gene is possibly TRBD2 (6 bases). Germline V gene sequence: CDR1 GTSNPN, CDR2 SVGIG (reference sequence). V was clipped by 1 base and J by 4 bases, with 12 bases between them. This CDR3 contains 14 residues. In DNA, the CDR3 is TGTGCCTGGAGTGGAGGTTGGAGGGCAGATACGCAGTATTTT. Translation: CAWSGGWRADTQYF.

J is TRBJ1-2 and V is TRBV7-3; D gene unclear. From germline, CDR1 is SGHTA and CDR2 FQGTGA. The ends were cut back, 0 bases at V and 7 bases at J, with 18 bases in the middle. The CDR3 is 16 amino acids. CDR3 amino acids: CASSLTFGRSESGYTF. DNA for the CDR3: TGTGCCAGCAGCTTAACGTTTGGGAGATCCGAGAGTGGCTACACCTTC.

The genes are TRBV15 and TRBJ1-2, with 10 positions matching TRBD1. Trimming removed 3 bases from V and 3 bases from J; junction bases left unmatched: 4. The V gene's germline CDR1 is LNHNV and CDR2 YYDKDF (reference sequence). The CDR3 has 15 residues. CDR3 region: CATSRGQGIDYGYTF. The CDR3 DNA sequence: TGTGCCACCAGCAGGGGACAGGGGATTGACTATGGCTACACCTTC.

This chain's CDR3 is CSVGRTSGADTQYF. The CDR3 nucleotides read TGCAGCGTTGGGAGGACTAGCGGGGCAGATACGCAGTATTTT. J is TRBJ2-3 and V is TRBV29-1, with TRBD2 identical over 12 bases. The germline V gene encodes CDR1 SQVTM and CDR2 ANQGSEA. The CDR3 contains 14 residues. The V gene end was trimmed by 4 bases and the J gene end by 4 bases; junction bases not matched to a gene: 3.

The CDR3, as DNA: TGTGCCAGCAGTCTAACGGGACTAGCGGGAGGTTTCTCCTACGAGCAGTACTTC. Its translation: CASSLTGLAGGFSYEQYF. The chain has TRBV27 and TRBJ2-7, with TRBD2 matching over 15 bases. This CDR3 region has 18 residues. V lost 5 bases to trimming and J lost 0 bases; unmatched junction nucleotides: 8. Germline loops: CDR1 MNHEY, CDR2 SMNVEV (reference sequence).

The J gene is TRBJ2-7, the V gene TRBV5-1; 10 bases fit TRBD2. Germline assignment: CDR1 SGHRS and CDR2 YFSETQ. The CDR3 has 14 residues. Trimming at V came to 4 bases and at J to 4 bases, leaving 5 bases not matched to a gene. CDR3 residues: CASSPGTSVYEQYF. The CDR3 DNA reads as TGCGCCAGCAGCCCCGGGACTAGCGTTTACGAGCAGTACTTC.

The rearrangement links TRBV4-2 to TRBJ2-5, with D possibly matching TRBD1 (5 bases). Germline-derived CDR1 and CDR2 are LGHNA and YNFKEQ. V lost 1 base and J lost 4, with 16 bases in between. There are 16 residues in the CDR3. The CDR3 sequence: CASSQGGAPDSETQYF. In nucleotides, the CDR3 is TGTGCCAGCAGCCAAGGGGGCGCGCCGGATTCAGAGACCCAGTACTTC.

The CDR3 DNA is TGTGCTAGCCTTACAGGGATTCCTGAAGCTTTCTTT. Encoded protein: CASLTGIPEAFF. The chain couples TRBV12-5 to TRBJ1-1; a weak D match, TRBD1 (6 bases). Per the germline V gene, CDR1 is LGHNT and CDR2 is FRNRAP. There are 12 residues in the CDR3. Trimming cost V 9 bases and J 6 bases, with 14 bases left between them.

The chain links TRBV6-6 to TRBJ2-7; D possibly corresponds to TRBD1 (6 bases). Trimming removed 4 bases at V and 0 bases at J, with 13 bases between. The CDR3 runs 15 residues. From germline, CDR1 is MNHNY and CDR2 SVGAGI (reference sequence). The CDR3 sequence is CASSFYRQDSYEQYF. In DNA form, the CDR3 reads TGTGCCAGCAGTTTCTATAGACAGGACTCCTACGAGCAGTACTTC.

This chain joins TRBV10-3 and TRBJ2-1; TRBD2 matches at 10 bases. The trim removed 4 bases at V and 6 bases at J, leaving 6 bases unmatched. Per germline, CDR1 ENHRY and CDR2 SYGVKD. CDR3 size: 15 residues. CDR3 protein: CAISGASGSGNEQFF. CDR3 sequence (DNA): TGTGCCATCAGTGGGGCTAGCGGGAGTGGCAATGAGCAGTTCTTC.